The present TCR beta chain was sequenced within a study of blood T cell repertoires in COVID-19. Study background: Some COVID-19 samples were acute and others convalescent; all came from the United States, Italy and Spain.

Study members were between about 18 and 95 years old and lived in some 22 US regions. Recovered participants had two consecutive negative NP/OP PCR tests, healthcare professional clearance, or symptom resolution. The CDR3 totals 15 residues. V was shortened by 1 base and J by 3 bases, with 10 bases between the two germline ends. Germline V gene data show CDR1 as SGHAT and CDR2 as FQNNGV. Generated by immunoSEQ multiplex PCR, the TCRdb table keeps only in-frame clones and is missing some. The data hold around 500,000 clones, with 70% to 90% observed a single time. V gene TRBV11-2 combines with J gene TRBJ1-5, with no clear D. The sample consisted of PBMCs or T cells enriched from blood (not recorded which). This clonotype was sampled from a woman aged 55-69 years who had recovered from COVID-19. The CDR3 spells CASSLAVGFNQPQHF. The CDR3 nucleotides are TGTGCCAGCAGCTTAGCAGTGGGCTTCAATCAGCCCCAGCATTTT.